The sequence of this T cell receptor (beta chain) was determined in a study of beta chain features in type 1 diabetes. Sequenced material consisted of expressed TCRB transcripts (all of the isolated RNA was reverse transcribed). Naive, central memory and regulatory T cell samples came to a mean of approximately 4 million reads. The table came from immunoSEQ multiplex PCR; TCRdb's copy has only in-frame clones and leaves some out. The sample lists roughly 240,000 clones; 20% to 25% were seen once. CDR3 length equals 15 residues. Germline assignment: CDR1 MDHEN and CDR2 SYDVKM. J was trimmed by 9 bases and V by 6 bases; bases with no gene match: 9. Study outcomes and limitations: Among all four CD4+ subsets, Type 1 diabetes patients had TCRB CDR3s that were moderately but significantly shorter.

Points on this clone: Its antigen is still unknown.

The specimen sequenced was naive CD4+ T cells from blood. This chain joins TRBV28 and TRBJ2-3; 13 nucleotides match TRBD2. The origin of this receptor is a woman aged 30 to 39 with type 1 diabetes. The CDR3 is CASSSRTSGRGTQYF. DNA of the CDR3: TGTGCCAGCAGCTCCCGGACTAGCGGGAGAGGCACGCAGTATTTT.